A single sample gave rise to the 32 T cell receptor beta chains below, sequenced in a study of cytomegalovirus exposure and HLA in healthy donors. The primer mix had 60 Vbeta and 13 Jbeta primers. Repertoires were generated with immunoSEQ multiplex PCR, while TCRdb's copy carries only in-frame clones and drops some. The top ten clones hold over 1.5% of a sample with around 190,000 clones, 80% to 90% of them seen once. The sample comprised PBMCs. Receptors originate from a man aged 40-55 years in good health and CMV-seropositive.

This clone was counted a single time. A junction boundary mismatches the germline segment, possibly from a read error. This sample also contains other DNA sequences that code for the same CDR3. The DNA for the CDR3 is TGTTCCAGCAGCTCTTACTACGAGCAGTACTTC. Amino acids: CSSSSYYEQYF. The V gene is TRBV7-9, the J gene TRBJ2-7; D not certain. The CDR3 is made up of 11 amino acids. The germline CDR1 and CDR2 sequences are SEHNR and FQNEAQ (reference sequence).

This clone has just one count. The chain joins TRBV5-1 to TRBJ2-5; 10 bases are shared with TRBD2. With V trimmed by 4 bases and J by 0 bases, 6 bases remained unmatched. The germline gives CDR1 SGHRS, CDR2 YFSETQ. The CDR3 length is 16 residues. The CDR3 here is CASSRGLAADQETQYF. DNA of the CDR3: TGCGCCAGCAGCCGAGGACTAGCGGCTGACCAAGAGACCCAGTACTTC.

The chain couples TRBV28 to TRBJ2-7, with D maybe TRBD1 (6 bases). The CDR3 consists of 13 residues. The ends were cut back, 8 bases at V and 5 bases at J, with 16 bases in the middle. Germline CDR1 reads MDHEN; CDR2 reads SYDVKM. CDR3 in amino acids: CASVKQGSHEQYF. CDR3 coding DNA: TGTGCCAGCGTAAAACAGGGTAGCCACGAGCAGTACTTC.

This rearrangement joins TRBV7-7 to TRBJ2-1, with TRBD1 matching 9 bases. This CDR3 is built from 17 residues. The ends lost 5 bases at V and 4 bases at J; junction bases unmatched: 12. Looked up from germline, CDR1 is SSHAT and CDR2 is FNYEAQ (reference sequence). CDR3 protein: CASSPGYVGQGYNEQFF. The CDR3 region has the DNA TGTGCCAGCAGCCCGGGGTATGTGGGACAGGGATACAATGAGCAGTTCTTC.

This rearrangement joins TRBV2 to TRBJ1-1; D remains unclear. Germline values: CDR1 SNHLY, CDR2 FYNNEI. The CDR3 spans 11 residues. Trimming took 7 bases from V and 4 from J, leaving 7 bases between them. CDR3 residues: CASTWSTEAFF. The CDR3 DNA is TGTGCCAGCACCTGGAGCACTGAAGCTTTCTTT.

This chain connects TRBV7-7 to TRBJ2-5; D is unresolved. Deletions cut 5 bases from V and 0 bases from J, with 7 bases between. This CDR3 is built from 13 residues. Germline loops: CDR1 SSHAT, CDR2 FNYEAQ (reference sequence). DNA for the CDR3: TGTGCCAGCAGCCTTCGGGACCAAGAGACCCAGTACTTC. Its protein is CASSLRDQETQYF.

The chain combines TRBV10-1 with TRBJ1-1; D is perhaps TRBD1 (5 bases). This CDR3 spans 13 amino acids. In germline, CDR1 is WNHNN, CDR2 SYGVQD (reference sequence). Trimming pared 8 bases from V and 4 bases from J, leaving 14 bases between. CDR3 nucleotide sequence: TGCGCCAGCGGCCAGGGAGGGAGCACTGAAGCTTTCTTT. Amino acids: CASGQGGSTEAFF.

The chain employs TRBV6-5 and TRBJ2-7, with 9 bases fitting TRBD1. The V gene's germline CDR1 is MNHEY and CDR2 SVGAGI. The V gene end was trimmed by 5 bases and the J gene end by 0 bases; junction bases not matched to a gene: 2. This CDR3 is built from 14 residues. CDR3 DNA sequence: TGTGCCAGCAGTCCACAGGGGGCCTCCTACGAGCAGTACTTC. This codes for CASSPQGASYEQYF.

This chain joins TRBV7-9 and TRBJ2-5; maybe TRBD1 (5 bases). CDR3 length: 13 amino acids. Trimming stripped 3 bases from V and 2 bases from J, with 7 bases between. Germline loops: CDR1 SEHNR, CDR2 FQNEAQ (reference sequence). The chain's CDR3 is CASSFRQQETQYF. CDR3 in DNA: TGTGCCAGCAGCTTCAGACAGCAAGAGACCCAGTACTTC.

The rearrangement uses TRBV5-4 and TRBJ2-3; 11 positions agree with TRBD2. In germline, CDR1 is SGHNT, CDR2 YYREEE (reference sequence). The CDR3 contains 16 residues. The trim removed 1 base at V and 4 bases at J, leaving 5 bases unmatched. CDR3 DNA: TGTGCCAGCAGCTTGCTAGCGGGAGGTTTCCCAGATACGCAGTATTTT. It codes for CASSLLAGGFPDTQYF.

The rearrangement joins TRBV6-5 to TRBJ1-1; D possibly corresponds to TRBD1 (6 bases). The CDR3 spans 15 residues. Germline loops: CDR1 MNHEY, CDR2 SVGAGI. The V end was cut by 5 bases, the J end by 3 bases, with 16 bases between. The CDR3 nucleotides read TGTGCCAGCAGTCCCCTCACGACAGGATACACTGAAGCTTTCTTT. This translates into CASSPLTTGYTEAFF.

This chain connects TRBV19 to TRBJ1-2; D uncertain. Between the trimmed V and J ends, which lost 10 bases and 4 bases, there was a span of 10 bases. The germline V gene encodes CDR1 LNHDA and CDR2 SQIVND (reference sequence). The CDR3 has 11 amino acids. CDR3 bases: TGTGCCACTAGGGAGGTCTATGGCTACACCTTC. Its translation is CATREVYGYTF. Using reference TRBV19 and TRBJ1-2 for the parts outside the CDR3, the full variable domain is DGGITQSPKYLFRKEGQNVTLSCEQNLNHDAMYWYRQDPGQGLRLIYYSQIVNDFQKGDIAEGYSVSREKKESFPLTVTSAQKNPTAFYLCATREVYGYTFGSGTRLTVV.

This clone was seen only a few times. This chain joins TRBV29-1 and TRBJ2-1; 7 bases are a match to TRBD2. Germline-derived CDR1 and CDR2 are SQVTM and ANQGSEA. CDR3 length equals 16 residues. Losses at the gene ends were 4 bases for V and 1 base for J; bases not matched to a gene: 10. CDR3 DNA sequence: TGCAGCGTTGTCGGGACTACCACTAGGTCCTACAATGAGCAGTTCTTC. It codes for CSVVGTTTRSYNEQFF.

This chain joins TRBV9 and TRBJ2-1, with D perhaps matching TRBD2 (5 bases). The germline V gene has CDR1 SGDLS and CDR2 YYNGEE. The V gene lost 0 bases and the J gene lost 4 bases, with 14 bases spanning the gap. This CDR3 is built from 16 residues. CDR3 DNA: TGTGCCAGCAGCGTAGGAGGGAGCTTCTATTACAATGAGCAGTTCTTC. It translates to CASSVGGSFYYNEQFF.

The genes are TRBV7-3 and TRBJ2-3; possible D gene TRBD2, 6 bases. V lost 3 bases and J lost 8, with 18 bases in between. The CDR3 runs to 15 residues. Germline CDR1 SGHTA, CDR2 FQGTGA. The CDR3 sequence is CASSLEVGGFVTQYF. CDR3 sequence (DNA): TGTGCCAGCAGCTTGGAAGTCGGGGGTTTCGTTACGCAGTATTTT.

This rearrangement joins TRBV4-3 to TRBJ2-2; 8 nucleotides align to TRBD2. The CDR3 spans 18 residues. V lost 0 bases to trimming and J lost 3 bases; unmatched junction nucleotides: 9. Germline lookup yields CDR1 LGHNA and CDR2 YSLEER. CDR3 in amino acids: CASSQDRVAGLHTGELFF. The CDR3 DNA reads as TGCGCCAGCAGCCAAGATCGGGTAGCGGGACTGCACACCGGGGAGCTGTTTTTT.

Notes on this clone: An end of the junction differs from the germline gene, which may be a read error. The chain uses TRBV7-8 and TRBJ2-4; TRBD2 matches at 10 bases. Germline CDR1 SGHVS, CDR2 FQNEAQ. The CDR3 loop spans 16 amino acids. DNA of the CDR3: TGTGCCAGCAGCGCAAGCGGGAGGGCGGCCAAAAACAGTCAGTACTTC. As protein: CASSASGRAAKNSQYF.

The gene calls are TRBV6-5 and TRBJ1-6; D is possibly TRBD1 (6 bases). This CDR3 contains 15 residues. V lost 6 bases, J lost 11 bases, and 20 bases lay in between. Germline-derived CDR1 and CDR2 are MNHEY and SVGAGI. For the CDR3, the DNA is TGTGCCAGCAGCTTCGCACAGGGTGGGTTGACACCCCTCCACTTT. As protein: CASSFAQGGLTPLHF.

The chain has TRBV5-1 and TRBJ2-1, with D possibly matching TRBD1 (6 bases). CDR3 size: 15 residues. V was trimmed by 7 bases and J by 5 bases, leaving 19 bases between them. Germline V gene sequence: CDR1 SGHRS, CDR2 YFSETQ. The CDR3 region is CASHEPGGRNNEQFF. The CDR3 DNA is TGCGCCAGCCATGAACCTGGGGGCAGAAACAATGAGCAGTTCTTC.

V is TRBV5-1 and J is TRBJ2-1; perhaps TRBD1 as D (6 bases). Looked up from germline, CDR1 is SGHRS and CDR2 is YFSETQ. The germline V and J ends were trimmed by 4 bases and 10 bases, with 12 bases remaining between them. The CDR3 covers 12 residues. CDR3 sequence (DNA): TGCGCCAGCAGCCCGGACAGCTTAGAGCAGTTCTTC. It encodes CASSPDSLEQFF.

The rearrangement joins TRBV6-6 to TRBJ2-1; 8 nucleotides match TRBD1. Per germline, CDR1 MNHNY and CDR2 SVGAGI (reference sequence). The CDR3 is made up of 14 amino acids. With V trimmed by 5 bases and J by 8 bases, 8 bases remained unmatched. Here the CDR3 reads CASSKQDRGDEQFF. The CDR3 nucleotides read TGTGCCAGCAGTAAACAAGACAGGGGTGATGAGCAGTTCTTC.

About this clone: Other DNA sequences in this sample translate to the same CDR3. The rearrangement uses TRBV5-1 and TRBJ1-1; 7 bases line up with TRBD1. This CDR3 has 14 amino acids. V lost 4 bases and J lost 1; bases outside the gene matches: 4. Germline CDR1 is SGHRS and CDR2 is YFSETQ. The CDR3: CASSPGTANTEAFF. The CDR3 nucleotides are TGCGCCAGCAGCCCCGGGACAGCGAACACTGAAGCTTTCTTT.

J is TRBJ2-2 and V is TRBV27; 8 bases line up with TRBD1. CDR1 MNHEY and CDR2 SMNVEV come from the germline V gene (reference sequence). V was clipped by 3 bases and J by 3 bases; unmatched bases: 6. The CDR3 is made up of 16 amino acids. The CDR3 loop reads CASSLAGGRDTGELFF. The CDR3 DNA is TGTGCCAGCAGTTTGGCAGGGGGCAGGGACACCGGGGAGCTGTTTTTT.

J is TRBJ1-4 and V is TRBV5-1; D unresolved. V gave up 0 bases and J gave up 8 bases, with 5 bases separating them. This CDR3 is built from 12 residues. Germline V CDR1 and CDR2: SGHRS, YFSETQ. The CDR3 coding sequence is TGCGCCAGCAGCTTGGTGGGCGAAAAACTGTTTTTT. Its translation is CASSLVGEKLFF.

The CDR3 DNA reads TGTGCCAGCAGCCTGGGCGATGAAGAGACCCAGTACTTC. This codes for CASSLGDEETQYF. This chain joins TRBV5-6 and TRBJ2-5; D not resolved. This CDR3 comprises 13 residues. The ends were cut back, 4 bases at V and 3 bases at J, with 10 bases in the middle. Germline V gene lookup returns CDR1 SGHDT and CDR2 YYEEEE.

The gene calls are TRBV2 and TRBJ2-1; 9 positions agree with TRBD1. J was trimmed by 6 bases and V by 7 bases; bases with no gene match: 7. This CDR3 is built from 14 residues. Germline CDR1 SNHLY, CDR2 FYNNEI. The CDR3 here is CASMGRDRANEQFF. The CDR3 DNA reads TGTGCCAGCATGGGCCGGGACAGGGCCAATGAGCAGTTCTTC.

CDR3 protein: CASSVLAGGSPDTQYF. Here the CDR3 DNA reads TGTGCCAGCAGCGTACTAGCGGGAGGGTCCCCAGATACGCAGTATTTT. V usage is TRBV9 and J usage is TRBJ2-3; 12 bases agree with TRBD2. V lost 1 base and J lost 4; bases outside the gene matches: 4. Germline V CDR1 and CDR2: SGDLS, YYNGEE. This CDR3 is built from 16 residues.

The V and J genes are TRBV14 and TRBJ1-5, with D perhaps matching TRBD1 (6 bases). The CDR3 sequence is 14 residues long. Trimming pared 1 base from V and 6 bases from J, leaving 10 bases between. The germline V gene encodes CDR1 SGHDN and CDR2 FVKESK. Here the CDR3 DNA reads TGTGCCAGCAGCCAAGCAGGGGTGGTTCAGCCCCAGCATTTT. Translation gives CASSQAGVVQPQHF. Using reference TRBV14 and TRBJ1-5 for the parts outside the CDR3, the full variable domain is EAGVTQFPSHSVIEKGQTVTLRCDPISGHDNLYWYRRVMGKEIKFLLHFVKESKQDESGMPNNRFLAERTGGTYSTLKVQPAELEDSGVYFCASSQAGVVQPQHFGDGTRLSIL.

This chain links TRBV10-3 with TRBJ2-5; TRBD2 aligns across 9 bases. TRBJ2-7 explains the end of the DNA better; the J call may be wrong. CDR1 and CDR2 from the germline V gene are ENHRY and SYGVKD. CDR3 length: 16 amino acids. Here the CDR3 reads CAIPDLAGRLSYEQYF. The CDR3 DNA reads TGTGCCATCCCCGATCTAGCGGGACGCCTATCCTACGAGCAGTACTTC.

The chain is built from TRBV5-5 and TRBJ2-7, with 11 bases identical to TRBD2. CDR3 length: 14 amino acids. CDR1 and CDR2 (germline): SGHKS, YYEKEE (reference sequence). V was pared by 5 bases and J by 3 bases, with 4 bases of the junction left unmatched. The CDR3 coding sequence is TGTGCCAGCAGTCCGGGACTAGCGGTCTACGAGCAGTACTTC. Translating it yields CASSPGLAVYEQYF.

The chain has TRBV7-9 and TRBJ2-1; maybe TRBD1 (6 bases). V shed 7 bases and J shed 8 bases, with 15 bases lying between them. The CDR3 is 13 amino acids. Germline assignment: CDR1 SEHNR and CDR2 FQNEAQ (reference sequence). In nucleotides, the CDR3 is TGTGCCAGCAACCAGGGTGGGGGCGATGAGCAGTTCTTC. Its translation: CASNQGGGDEQFF. Based on the CDR3 plus reference TRBV7-9 and TRBJ2-1, the full variable domain is DTGVSQNPRHKITKRGQNVTFRCDPISEHNRLYWYRQTLGQGPEFLTYFQNEAQLEKSRLLSDRFSAERPKGSFSTLEIQRTEQGDSAMYLCASNQGGGDEQFFGPGTRLTVL.

This chain uses TRBV7-3 with TRBJ2-7, with TRBD2 as a possible D gene (6 bases). CDR1 is SGHTA, CDR2 FQGTGA, per germline. The CDR3 has 16 amino acids. V was pared by 0 bases and J by 0 bases, with 12 bases between. CDR3 protein: CASSLTGRGSSYEQYF. For the CDR3, the DNA is TGTGCCAGCAGCTTAACAGGGCGGGGATCCTCCTACGAGCAGTACTTC. Looking up the rest from reference TRBV7-3 and TRBJ2-7 gives the full variable domain: GAGVSQTPSNKVTEKGKYVELRCDPISGHTALYWYRQSLGQGPEFLIYFQGTGAADDSGLPNDRFFAVRPEGSVSTLKIQRTERGDSAVYLCASSLTGRGSSYEQYFGPGTRLTVT.